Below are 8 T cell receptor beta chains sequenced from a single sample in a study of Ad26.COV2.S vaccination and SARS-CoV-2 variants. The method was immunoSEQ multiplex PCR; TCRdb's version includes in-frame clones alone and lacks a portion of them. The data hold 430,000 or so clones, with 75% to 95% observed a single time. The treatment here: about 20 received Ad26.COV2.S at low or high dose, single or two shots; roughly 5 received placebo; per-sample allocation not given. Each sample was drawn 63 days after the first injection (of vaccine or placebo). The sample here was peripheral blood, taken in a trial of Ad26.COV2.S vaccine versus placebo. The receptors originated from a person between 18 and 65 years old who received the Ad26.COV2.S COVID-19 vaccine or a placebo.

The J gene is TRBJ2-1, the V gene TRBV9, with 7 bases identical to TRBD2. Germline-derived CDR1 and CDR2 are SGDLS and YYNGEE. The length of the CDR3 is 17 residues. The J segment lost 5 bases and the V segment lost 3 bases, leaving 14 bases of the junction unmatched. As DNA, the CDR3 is TGTGCCAGCAGCGGTCTACCAGCGGGAACAGTCCACAATGAGCAGTTCTTC. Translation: CASSGLPAGTVHNEQFF.

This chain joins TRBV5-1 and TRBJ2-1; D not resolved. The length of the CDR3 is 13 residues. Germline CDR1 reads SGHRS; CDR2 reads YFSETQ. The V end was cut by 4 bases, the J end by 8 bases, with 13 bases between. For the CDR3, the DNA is TGCGCCAGCAGCAGGGATCTGGTCGATGAGCAGTTCTTC. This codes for CASSRDLVDEQFF.

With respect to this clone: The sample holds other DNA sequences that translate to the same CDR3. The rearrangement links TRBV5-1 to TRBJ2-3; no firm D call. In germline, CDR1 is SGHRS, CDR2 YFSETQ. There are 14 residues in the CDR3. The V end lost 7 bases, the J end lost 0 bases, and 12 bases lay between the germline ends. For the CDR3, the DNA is TGCGCCAGCTCGCCAGGTACTAGCACAGATACGCAGTATTTT. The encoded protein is CASSPGTSTDTQYF.

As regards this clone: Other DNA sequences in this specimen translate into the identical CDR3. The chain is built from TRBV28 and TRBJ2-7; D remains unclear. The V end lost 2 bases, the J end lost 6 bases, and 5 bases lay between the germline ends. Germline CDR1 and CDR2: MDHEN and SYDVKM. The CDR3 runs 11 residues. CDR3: CASSLVSEQYF. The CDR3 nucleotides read TGTGCCAGCAGTTTAGTTAGCGAGCAGTACTTC.

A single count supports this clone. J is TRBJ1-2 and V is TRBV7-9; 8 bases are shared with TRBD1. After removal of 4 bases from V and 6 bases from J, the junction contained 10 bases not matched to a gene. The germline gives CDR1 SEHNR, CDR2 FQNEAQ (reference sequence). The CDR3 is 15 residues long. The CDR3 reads CASSSLARTGNGYTF. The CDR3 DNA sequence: TGTGCCAGCAGCTCGCTAGCTCGGACAGGGAATGGCTACACCTTC.

DNA of the CDR3: TGTGCCAGCAGCTCCTCGACAGGGTTCTATGAAAAACTGTTTTTT. It specifies CASSSSTGFYEKLFF. The rearrangement uses TRBV11-2 and TRBJ1-4, with 7 bases lining up with TRBD1. The CDR3 spans 15 residues. Germline V gene data show CDR1 as SGHAT and CDR2 as FQNNGV. Losses at the gene ends were 4 bases for V and 6 bases for J; bases not matched to a gene: 8. Full variable domain (missing parts from reference TRBV11-2 and TRBJ1-4): EAGVAQSPRYKIIEKRQSVAFWCNPISGHATLYWYQQILGQGPKLLIQFQNNGVVDDSQLPKDRFSAERLKGVDSTLKIQPAKLEDSAVYLCASSSSTGFYEKLFFGSGTQLSVL.

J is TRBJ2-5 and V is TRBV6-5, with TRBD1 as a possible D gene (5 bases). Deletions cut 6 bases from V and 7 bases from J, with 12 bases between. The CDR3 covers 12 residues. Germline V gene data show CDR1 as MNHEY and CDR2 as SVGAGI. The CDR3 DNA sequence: TGTGCCAGCAGAACAGGTTCGGGGACCCAGTACTTC. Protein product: CASRTGSGTQYF.

DNA of the CDR3: TGTGCCAGCTCACCACAGGGGGCTATCTTGGAAAAACTGTTTTTT. This encodes CASSPQGAILEKLFF. The chain recombines TRBV18 with TRBJ1-4; TRBD1 agrees at 7 bases. The CDR3 extends over 15 amino acids. Germline V gene sequence: CDR1 KGHSH, CDR2 LQKENI. Losses at the gene ends were 1 base for V and 8 bases for J; bases not matched to a gene: 7.